The 15 T cell receptor beta chains given below trace back to one sample, sequenced in a study of identical twins. A single record per CDR3 protein comes from TCRdb applying MiXCR to the 5' RACE reads. The data hold roughly 720,000 distinct CDR3 sequences, with about 18% observed a single time. This same sample was also taken into another study, of T cells expressing NK-cell markers.

Sequenced material: PBMCs. The receptors derive from a woman aged 18-29 years in good health.

The CDR3 coding sequence is TGCGCCAGCAGCTTGGGGTCCACAGGGAGCGAGCAGTACTTC. Protein sequence: CASSLGSTGSEQYF. This chain uses TRBV5-1 with TRBJ2-7, with D tentatively TRBD1 (6 bases). CDR3 length: 14 residues. V lost 0 bases and J lost 6, with 13 bases in between. Germline CDR1 reads SGHRS; CDR2 reads YFSETQ.

This clonotype was seen only a few times. The J gene is TRBJ2-5, the V gene TRBV6-5, with 9 nucleotides matching TRBD2. The CDR3 length is 11 residues. The J segment lost 7 bases and the V segment lost 8 bases, leaving 2 bases of the junction unmatched. CDR1 is MNHEY and CDR2 is SVGAGI in the germline V gene. The CDR3 DNA reads as TGTGCCAGCGGGCGGGAGGGGACCCAGTACTTC. It is translated as CASGREGTQYF.

The V and J genes are TRBV20-1 and TRBJ2-7; D is ambiguous. Germline V gene lookup returns CDR1 DFQATT and CDR2 SNEGSKA (reference sequence). The CDR3 runs 15 residues. Trimming stripped 1 base from V and 4 bases from J, with 17 bases between. CDR3 in DNA: TGCAGTGCTAGAGCTTCCGACTCGGGCGGTTACGAGCAGTACTTC. Its translation is CSARASDSGGYEQYF.

The table lists this clonotype with a few counts. This chain connects TRBV5-1 to TRBJ2-1; D gene unclear. V gave up 0 bases and J gave up 2 bases, with 18 bases separating them. Per the germline V gene, CDR1 is SGHRS and CDR2 is YFSETQ. This CDR3 is 18 amino acids long. The DNA for the CDR3 is TGCGCCAGCAGCTTGGCCATTCCCGGTGACTCGGCCTACAATGAGCAGTTCTTC. Translation: CASSLAIPGDSAYNEQFF.

This clonotype has just a few counts. J is TRBJ2-7 and V is TRBV12-5; a possible D gene is TRBD1 (6 bases). The CDR3 runs to 15 residues. In germline, CDR1 is LGHNT, CDR2 FRNRAP. The V and J ends lost 5 bases and 3 bases respectively, with 17 bases between them. This chain's CDR3 is CASGPMYRELYEQYF. CDR3 nucleotides: TGTGCTAGTGGTCCAATGTACAGGGAACTCTACGAGCAGTACTTC.

V and J are TRBV20-1 and TRBJ2-7; no clear D. Trimming left V 6 bases short and J 1 base short, with 13 bases between. Germline assignment: CDR1 DFQATT and CDR2 SNEGSKA (reference sequence). The CDR3 is 13 amino acids. This chain's CDR3 is CSALRSTSYEQYF. DNA for the CDR3: TGCAGTGCCTTGCGGTCTACGTCCTACGAGCAGTACTTC.

This sequence joins TRBV7-2 and TRBJ2-2; D remains ambiguous. The CDR3 extends over 15 amino acids. CDR1 and CDR2 from the germline V gene are SGHTA and FQGNSA. V dropped 3 bases and J dropped 1 base, with 9 bases sitting between them. DNA of the CDR3: TGTGCCAGCAGCTTCAGGCAGGTGAACACCGGGGAGCTGTTTTTT. Translation: CASSFRQVNTGELFF.

Only a few counts were recorded for this clonotype. This chain connects TRBV6-1 to TRBJ1-5; weak D call: TRBD1 (6 bases). Germline loops: CDR1 MNHNS, CDR2 SASEGT. Trimming took 6 bases from V and 1 from J, leaving 13 bases between them. This CDR3 contains 15 residues. CDR3 sequence: CASRKGGKSNQPQHF. In nucleotides, the CDR3 is TGTGCCAGCAGGAAAGGGGGGAAGAGCAATCAGCCCCAGCATTTT.

Only a few counts were recorded for this clonotype. The gene calls are TRBV7-9 and TRBJ2-1; TRBD1 is a possible D gene (5 bases). This CDR3 region has 13 residues. V gave up 2 bases and J gave up 10 bases, with 12 bases separating them. CDR1 is SEHNR and CDR2 is FQNEAQ in the germline V gene (reference sequence). The CDR3 protein is CASSLKRGWEQFF. The CDR3 DNA reads as TGTGCCAGCAGCTTAAAAAGGGGATGGGAGCAGTTCTTC. Supplemented by reference TRBV7-9 and TRBJ2-1, the full variable domain reads DTGVSQNPRHKITKRGQNVTFRCDPISEHNRLYWYRQTLGQGPEFLTYFQNEAQLEKSRLLSDRFSAERPKGSFSTLEIQRTEQGDSAMYLCASSLKRGWEQFFGPGTRLTVL.

The rearrangement joins TRBV20-1 to TRBJ2-3; 8 nucleotides align to TRBD2. The CDR3 is 18 residues long. V shed 0 bases, J shed 2 bases, and the junction held 13 bases outside the gene matches. CDR1 and CDR2 from the germline V gene are DFQATT and SNEGSKA (reference sequence). The DNA of the CDR3 is TGCAGTGCTAGAGACCCCGGGGGGGCGGGGGGCAACACAGATACGCAGTATTTT. Amino acids: CSARDPGGAGGNTDTQYF.

This clonotype was detected a few times. The chain recombines TRBV7-6 with TRBJ2-1; 8 positions agree with TRBD2. Germline loops: CDR1 SGHVS, CDR2 FNYEAQ. This CDR3 is 14 amino acids long. With 4 bases clipped from V and 6 bases from J, the junction kept 5 bases outside the gene matches. In DNA form, the CDR3 reads TGTGCCAGCAGCTCAACTAGCGGAATCAATGAGCAGTTCTTC. Translated: CASSSTSGINEQFF.

The chain has TRBV7-9 and TRBJ1-1; no firm D call. Germline CDR1 and CDR2: SEHNR and FQNEAQ (reference sequence). The CDR3 runs to 17 residues. V was clipped by 5 bases and J by 3 bases, with 22 bases between them. The CDR3 is CASSPVVFSRWDTEAFF. The CDR3 nucleotides read TGTGCCAGCAGCCCCGTGGTCTTTTCGAGGTGGGACACTGAAGCTTTCTTT. Full variable domain (missing parts from reference TRBV7-9 and TRBJ1-1): DTGVSQNPRHKITKRGQNVTFRCDPISEHNRLYWYRQTLGQGPEFLTYFQNEAQLEKSRLLSDRFSAERPKGSFSTLEIQRTEQGDSAMYLCASSPVVFSRWDTEAFFGQGTRLTVV.

This clonotype was seen a few times. The CDR3 DNA follows: TGTGCCAGCAGCTTAGAGGGCGCAACCGGGTATGGCTACACCTTC. Its protein is CASSLEGATGYGYTF. The chain couples TRBV11-2 to TRBJ1-2; D is uncertain. Germline V gene sequence: CDR1 SGHAT, CDR2 FQNNGV. Trimming left V 0 bases short and J 5 bases short, with 13 bases between. This CDR3 spans 15 amino acids. Combining the CDR3 with reference TRBV11-2 and TRBJ1-2 gives the whole variable domain EAGVAQSPRYKIIEKRQSVAFWCNPISGHATLYWYQQILGQGPKLLIQFQNNGVVDDSQLPKDRFSAERLKGVDSTLKIQPAKLEDSAVYLCASSLEGATGYGYTFGSGTRLTVV.

This clonotype appeared many times. An end of the junction differs from the germline gene, which may be a read error. The CDR3 region is CASSLGRGSYNEQFF. The CDR3 DNA reads TGCGCCAGCAGCTTGGGTCGGGGTTCCTACAATGAGCAGTTCTTC. The gene calls are TRBV12-3 or TRBV12-4 and TRBJ2-1, with TRBD2 as a possible D gene (5 bases). CDR3 length: 15 amino acids.

The V call is TRBV20-1, the J call TRBJ2-1; 9 nucleotides agree with TRBD2. The CDR3 length is 14 residues. J was trimmed by 7 bases and V by 0 bases; bases with no gene match: 4. Germline assignment: CDR1 DFQATT and CDR2 SNEGSKA (reference sequence). The CDR3 bases are TGCAGTGCTAGAGATAGCGGGGGCAGAAATGAGCAGTTCTTC. Its protein is CSARDSGGRNEQFF.